The clone carrying this TCR beta chain was detected only once. What it binds is not known. These data come from a study of shared clonotypes between healthy human individuals. Profiled with immunoSEQ multiplex PCR; TCRdb holds only in-frame clones, not every one. Of about 980,000 clones in the sample, more than 75% were seen once. Study-level results: Collection of samples was limited to blood; tissue repertoires likely differ.

The CDR3 length is 12 residues. With 7 bases removed from V and 7 bases from J, the gap between germline ends came to 14 bases. Germline V gene lookup returns CDR1 MNHEY and CDR2 SMNVEV (reference sequence). The sequence was obtained from a man between 18 and 29 years old in good health. Sample: memory CD4+ T cells sorted from blood. The sample's subset: CD45RA-negative fraction. This chain joins TRBV27 and TRBJ2-7, with D uncertain. CDR3 nucleotide sequence: TGTGCCAGCAAGTTTCCCGCGAGGGAGCAGTACTTC. Translation gives CASKFPAREQYF.